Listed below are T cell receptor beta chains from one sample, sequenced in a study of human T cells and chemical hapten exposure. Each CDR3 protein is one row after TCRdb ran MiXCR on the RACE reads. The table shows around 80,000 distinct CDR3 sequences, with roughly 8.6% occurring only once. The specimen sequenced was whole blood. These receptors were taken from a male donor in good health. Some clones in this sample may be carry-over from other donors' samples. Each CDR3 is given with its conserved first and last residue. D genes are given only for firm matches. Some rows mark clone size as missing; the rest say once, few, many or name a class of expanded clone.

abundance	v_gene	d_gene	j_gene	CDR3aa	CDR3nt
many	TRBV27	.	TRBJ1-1	CASSFLGPGRAFF	TGTGCCAGCAGTTTTTTGGGGCCCGGCAGAGCTTTCTTT
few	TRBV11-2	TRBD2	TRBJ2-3	CASSLGRGVVSTDTQYF	TGTGCCAGCAGCTTAGGGCGGGGGGTTGTTAGCACAGATACGCAGTATTTT
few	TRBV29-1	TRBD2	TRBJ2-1	CSVEKIAGGDNEQFF	TGCAGCGTTGAAAAAATAGCGGGGGGGGACAATGAGCAGTTCTTC
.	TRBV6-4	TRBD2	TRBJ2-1	CASSGTSGSANEQFF	TGTGCCAGCAGTGGGACTAGCGGGAGCGCCAATGAGCAGTTCTTC
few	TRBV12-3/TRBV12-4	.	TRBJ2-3	CASSLAGGSHRAADTQYF	TGTGCCAGCAGTTTAGCTGGTGGCAGCCACCGTGCTGCAGATACGCAGTATTTT
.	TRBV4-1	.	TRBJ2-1	CASSQGPGSSYNEQFF	TGCGCCAGCAGCCAAGGTCCGGGGTCCTCCTACAATGAGCAGTTCTTC
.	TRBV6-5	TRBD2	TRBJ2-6	CAAGDSSGANVLTF	TGTGCCGCGGGAGACAGCTCTGGGGCCAACGTCCTGACTTTC
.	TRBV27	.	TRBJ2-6	CASSPGGANVLTF	TGTGCCAGCAGTCCGGGTGGGGCCAACGTCCTGACTTTC
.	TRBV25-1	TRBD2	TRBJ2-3	CASSEWREGADTQYF	TGTGCCAGCAGTGAATGGCGGGAGGGGGCAGATACGCAGTATTTT
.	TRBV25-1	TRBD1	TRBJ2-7	CASSDQGDRGTYEQYF	TGTGCCAGCAGTGATCAAGGGGACAGGGGGACGTACGAGCAGTACTTC
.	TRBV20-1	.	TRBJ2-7	CSASPQIPRVSSYEQYF	TGCAGTGCTAGCCCTCAGATCCCACGGGTGAGCTCCTACGAGCAGTACTTC
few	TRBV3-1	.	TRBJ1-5	CASSQVGQPQHF	TGTGCCAGCAGCCAAGTGGGACAGCCCCAGCATTTT
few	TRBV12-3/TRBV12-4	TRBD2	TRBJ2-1	CASSLGLAGGNEQFF	TGTGCCAGCAGTCTAGGACTAGCGGGAGGAAATGAGCAGTTCTTC
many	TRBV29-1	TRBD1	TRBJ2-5	CSVAWTGEETQYF	TGCAGCGTTGCTTGGACAGGGGAGGAGACCCAGTACTTC
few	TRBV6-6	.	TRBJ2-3	CASSYPVAPTDTQYF	TGTGCCAGCAGTTACCCAGTAGCGCCCACAGATACGCAGTATTTT
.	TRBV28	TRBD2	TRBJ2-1	CASSSGLARSNEQFF	TGTGCCAGCAGTTCGGGACTAGCTCGGTCCAATGAGCAGTTCTTC
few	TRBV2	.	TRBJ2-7	CASSQRQALLHEQYF	TGTGCCAGCAGCCAAAGGCAGGCGCTCCTCCACGAGCAGTACTTC
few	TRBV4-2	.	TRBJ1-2	CASSQAGQSRNYGYTF	TGTGCCAGCAGCCAAGCCGGACAGTCCCGGAACTATGGCTACACCTTC
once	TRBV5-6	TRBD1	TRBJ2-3	CASSLEAGGADTQYF	TGTGCCAGCAGCTTGGAGGCAGGGGGCGCAGATACGCAGTATTTT
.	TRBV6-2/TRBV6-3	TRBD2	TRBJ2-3	CASSYAGLAGPGGSTDTQYF	TGTGCCAGCAGTTACGCGGGACTAGCGGGGCCCGGGGGATCCACAGATACGCAGTATTTT
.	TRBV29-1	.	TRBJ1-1	CSYITRVGAFF	TGCAGCTACATAACTCGTGTGGGAGCTTTCTTT
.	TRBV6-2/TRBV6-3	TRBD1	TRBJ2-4	CASSFTGENIQYF	TGTGCCAGCAGTTTCACAGGGGAAAACATTCAGTACTTC
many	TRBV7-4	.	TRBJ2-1	CASSLGGTYNEQFF	TGTGCCAGCAGCTTAGGGGGCACTTACAATGAGCAGTTCTTC
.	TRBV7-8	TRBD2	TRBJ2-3	CASSSGTSGRIMDTQYF	TGTGCCAGCAGCTCCGGGACTAGCGGGAGAATCATGGATACGCAGTATTTT
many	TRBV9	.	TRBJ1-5	CASGTVVDNQPQHF	TGTGCCAGCGGCACTGTGGTGGACAATCAGCCCCAGCATTTT
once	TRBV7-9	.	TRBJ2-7	CASSLTRHEQYF	TGTGCCAGCAGCTTAACGAGGCACGAGCAGTACTTC
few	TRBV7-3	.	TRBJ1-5	CASSSGTNQPQHF	TGTGCCAGCAGCTCAGGGACGAATCAGCCCCAGCATTTT
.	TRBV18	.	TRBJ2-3	CASSPPSGTDTQYF	TGTGCCAGCTCACCACCGTCTGGCACAGATACGCAGTATTTT
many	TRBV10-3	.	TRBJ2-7	CAISDGEPGSQEQYF	TGTGCCATCAGTGATGGTGAACCCGGGAGTCAAGAGCAGTACTTC
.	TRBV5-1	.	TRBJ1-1	CASSLFGLGRTNTEAFF	TGCGCCAGCAGCTTGTTCGGACTGGGGAGGACGAACACTGAAGCTTTCTTT
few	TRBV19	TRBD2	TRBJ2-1	CATGRGGVEKEQFF	TGTGCCACCGGTCGGGGGGGAGTTGAGAAGGAGCAGTTCTTC
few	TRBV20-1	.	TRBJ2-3	CSARDGPEPRRDTQYF	TGCAGTGCTAGAGATGGTCCGGAGCCGCGCAGGGATACGCAGTATTTT
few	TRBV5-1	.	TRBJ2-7	CASSLDSLSSYEQYF	TGCGCCAGCAGCTTGGACAGCTTGAGCTCCTACGAGCAGTACTTC
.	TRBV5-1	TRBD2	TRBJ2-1	CASSPSGWASYNEQFF	TGCGCCAGCAGCCCTAGCGGTTGGGCCTCCTACAATGAGCAGTTCTTC
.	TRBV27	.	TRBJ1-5	CASKRGLGNQPQHF	TGTGCCAGCAAAAGGGGGTTGGGCAATCAGCCCCAGCATTTT
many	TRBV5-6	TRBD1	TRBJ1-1	CASSFPRGRMFVETEAFF	TGTGCCAGCAGCTTCCCCAGGGGGCGGATGTTCGTGGAGACTGAAGCTTTCTTT
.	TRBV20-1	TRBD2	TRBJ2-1	CSAREGAGGFSYNEQFF	TGCAGTGCTCGAGAAGGAGCGGGGGGGTTTTCCTACAATGAGCAGTTCTTC
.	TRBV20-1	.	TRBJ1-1	CSARVGASGTYTEAFF	TGCAGTGCTAGAGTGGGAGCATCGGGGACTTACACTGAAGCTTTCTTT
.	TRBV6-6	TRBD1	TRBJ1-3	CASSYGKTGGTPGNTIYF	TGTGCCAGCAGTTATGGAAAAACAGGGGGTACCCCTGGAAACACCATATATTTT
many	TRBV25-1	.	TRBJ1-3	CASSELSGPLIGNTIYF	TGTGCCAGCAGTGAATTGTCTGGCCCCCTTATCGGAAACACCATATATTTT
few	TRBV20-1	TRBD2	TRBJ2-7	CSATRSGREYEQYF	TGCAGTGCGACCCGTAGCGGGAGAGAGTACGAGCAGTACTTC
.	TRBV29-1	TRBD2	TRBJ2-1	CSVEGLEGNEQFF	TGCAGCGTTGAGGGACTAGAGGGTAATGAGCAGTTCTTC
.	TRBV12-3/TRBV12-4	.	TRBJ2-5	CASTLTKRAGETQYF	TGTGCCAGCACCTTAACAAAGCGGGCGGGAGAGACCCAGTACTTC
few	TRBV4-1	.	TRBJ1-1	CASRQQSSRDFEAFF	TGCGCCAGCAGACAACAATCTAGCCGGGACTTTGAAGCTTTCTTT
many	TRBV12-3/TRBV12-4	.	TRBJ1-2	CASSSSGGRDPKGYTF	TGTGCCAGCAGTTCCTCCGGAGGGCGGGACCCGAAGGGCTACACCTTC
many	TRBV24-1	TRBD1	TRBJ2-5	CATSDSDREETQYF	TGTGCCACCAGTGATTCTGACAGGGAAGAGACCCAGTACTTC
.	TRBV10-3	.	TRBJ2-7	CAIRTGTDSYEQYF	TGTGCCATCAGAACCGGGACGGATTCCTACGAGCAGTACTTC
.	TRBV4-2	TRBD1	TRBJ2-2	CASSQIRDRHTGELFF	TGTGCCAGCAGCCAAATCCGGGACAGACACACCGGGGAGCTGTTTTTT
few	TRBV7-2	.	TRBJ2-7	CASSPDNYEQYF	TGTGCCAGCAGCCCGGACAACTACGAGCAGTACTTC
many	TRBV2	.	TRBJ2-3	CASRVDRNTDTQYF	TGTGCCAGCAGGGTGGACAGAAACACAGATACGCAGTATTTT
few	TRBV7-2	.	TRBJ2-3	CASSLDGRITDTQYF	TGTGCCAGCAGCTTAGATGGGAGGATCACAGATACGCAGTATTTT
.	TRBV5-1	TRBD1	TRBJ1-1	CASSFTGGPNTEAFF	TGCGCCAGCAGCTTTACAGGGGGACCGAACACTGAAGCTTTCTTT
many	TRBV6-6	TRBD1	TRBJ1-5	CASRDRTNQPQHF	TGTGCCAGCAGGGACAGGACTAATCAGCCCCAGCATTTT